The 18 T cell receptor beta chains below all came from one sample that was sequenced in a study of T cells in Graves' hyperthyroidism and ophthalmopathy. RNA transcripts yielded amplified TCR beta CDR3 regions. TCR CDR3 regions were first amplified by RT-PCR with HTBI primers. TCRdb itself ran the multiplex PCR reads through MiXCR, one entry per CDR3 protein. The sample has about 640,000 distinct CDR3 sequences, around 20% seen once; the top ten hold approximately 30%. Sequenced sample: blood. These receptor sequences come from a man under 40 with Graves' ophthalmopathy.

The chain is built from TRBV3-1 and TRBJ2-3, with D perhaps TRBD2 (6 bases). Germline CDR1 is LGHDT and CDR2 is YNNKEL (reference sequence). The CDR3 is 16 amino acids. With 1 base removed from V and 1 base from J, the gap between germline ends came to 12 bases. The CDR3 coding sequence is TGTGCCAGCAGCCAAGGCGGGATCGGCGGCACAGATACGCAGTATTTT. It translates to CASSQGGIGGTDTQYF.

Many counts were recorded for this clonotype. The genes are TRBV5-1 and TRBJ2-1, with 7 bases identical to TRBD2. This CDR3 contains 14 residues. The V gene end was trimmed by 3 bases and the J gene end by 7 bases; junction bases not matched to a gene: 7. Germline V gene lookup returns CDR1 SGHRS and CDR2 YFSETQ. The CDR3 DNA sequence: TGCGCCAGCAGCTCCGCAACAGCGGGGAATGAGCAGTTCTTC. It is translated as CASSSATAGNEQFF.

This clonotype was seen only a few times. The V gene is TRBV27, the J gene TRBJ2-2; 9 nucleotides match TRBD2. Germline assignment: CDR1 MNHEY and CDR2 SMNVEV (reference sequence). Trimming at V came to 0 bases and at J to 4 bases, leaving 6 bases not matched to a gene. The CDR3 is 17 residues long. CDR3 sequence (DNA): TGTGCCAGCAGTTTATCTAGCGGGAGCGTGAGCACCGGGGAGCTGTTTTTT. The encoded protein is CASSLSSGSVSTGELFF.

This clonotype showed up many times. The rearrangement uses TRBV4-2 and TRBJ2-2; D is possibly TRBD1 (6 bases). Germline CDR1 is LGHNA and CDR2 is YNFKEQ. V lost 1 base, J lost 0 bases, and 9 bases lay in between. This CDR3 is 16 amino acids long. The CDR3 protein is CASSQVDRSNTGELFF. The CDR3 DNA follows: TGTGCCAGCAGCCAAGTGGACAGATCGAACACCGGGGAGCTGTTTTTT.

This clonotype was seen ten or more times. V usage is TRBV2 and J usage is TRBJ1-4; weak D call: TRBD1 (6 bases). Looked up from germline, CDR1 is SNHLY and CDR2 is FYNNEI. Trimming cost V 7 bases and J 7 bases, with 10 bases left between them. The CDR3 is 12 residues long. CDR3 protein: CASTPDSEKLFF. The CDR3 DNA is TGTGCCAGCACCCCGGACAGTGAAAAACTGTTTTTT. The full variable domain, completed using reference TRBV2 and TRBJ1-4, is EPEVTQTPSHQVTQMGQEVILRCVPISNHLYFYWYRQILGQKVEFLVSFYNNEISEKSEIFDDQFSVERPDGSNFTLKIRSTKLEDSAMYFCASTPDSEKLFFGSGTQLSVL.

On this clonotype itself: Possible read error: a much larger clone is one base away. This chain uses TRBV28 with TRBJ1-1; 7 bases align to TRBD1. The CDR3 extends over 13 amino acids. J was trimmed by 10 bases and V by 3 bases; bases with no gene match: 8. Germline V CDR1 and CDR2: MDHEN, SYDVKM. For the CDR3, the DNA is TGTGCCAGCAGTTTTGACAGGGCGTTGGGAGCTTTCTTT. It is translated as CASSFDRALGAFF.

V is TRBV20-1 and J is TRBJ1-2; TRBD1 might be the D (6 bases). This CDR3 has 12 amino acids. Trimming cost V 7 bases and J 4 bases, with 13 bases left between them. CDR1 and CDR2 (germline): DFQATT, SNEGSKA (reference sequence). In nucleotides, the CDR3 is TGCAGTGGCGATGGGGGGGCCTATGGCTACACCTTC. It translates to CSGDGGAYGYTF.

The J gene is TRBJ1-2, the V gene TRBV11-2, with D maybe TRBD1 (6 bases). The V gene's germline CDR1 is SGHAT and CDR2 FQNNGV. The V end was cut by 3 bases, the J end by 6 bases, with 11 bases between. The CDR3 has 13 amino acids. The CDR3 nucleotides are TGTGCCAGCAGCTTGGGGGCAGAAGATGGCTACACCTTC. Protein sequence: CASSLGAEDGYTF.

This clonotype turned up a few times. The chain is built from TRBV30 and TRBJ1-5; D gene ambiguous. This CDR3 region has 17 residues. Trimming shortened V by 0 bases and J by 2 bases, and 17 bases separated the two germline ends. Germline V gene data show CDR1 as GTSNPN and CDR2 as SVGIG (reference sequence). The CDR3, as DNA: TGTGCCTGGAGTGTACGGTCATCTGGGTTGGGCAATCAGCCCCAGCATTTT. It yields the protein CAWSVRSSGLGNQPQHF.

This clonotype turned up a few times. The chain combines TRBV7-9 with TRBJ2-5; weak D call: TRBD1 (6 bases). The V and J ends lost 6 bases and 5 bases respectively, with 16 bases between them. The germline V gene has CDR1 SEHNR and CDR2 FQNEAQ (reference sequence). The CDR3 length is 14 residues. Here the CDR3 reads CASSPPGTRETQYF. CDR3 bases: TGTGCCAGCAGTCCCCCCGGGACACGCGAGACCCAGTACTTC.

This chain connects TRBV7-9 to TRBJ1-2, with D unresolved. Germline values: CDR1 SEHNR, CDR2 FQNEAQ (reference sequence). The CDR3 spans 13 residues. Trimming stripped 1 base from V and 0 bases from J, with 3 bases between. CDR3 nucleotide sequence: TGTGCCAGCAGCTTAGGGACTAACTATGGCTACACCTTC. Its protein product is CASSLGTNYGYTF. Full variable domain (missing parts from reference TRBV7-9 and TRBJ1-2): DTGVSQNPRHKITKRGQNVTFRCDPISEHNRLYWYRQTLGQGPEFLTYFQNEAQLEKSRLLSDRFSAERPKGSFSTLEIQRTEQGDSAMYLCASSLGTNYGYTFGSGTRLTVV.

In DNA form, the CDR3 reads TGTGCCAGCAGGGGGAGGACTATTTCCTCAGATACGCAGTATTTT. It is translated as CASRGRTISSDTQYF. The chain joins TRBV28 to TRBJ2-3; D is possibly TRBD2 (6 bases). CDR1 and CDR2 from the germline V gene are MDHEN and SYDVKM. The CDR3 is made up of 15 amino acids. V lost 6 bases and J 4 bases, leaving 17 bases between the germline ends.

This clonotype was observed at least ten times. The V gene is TRBV27, the J gene TRBJ1-1; D possibly corresponds to TRBD1 (6 bases). The CDR3 covers 14 residues. CDR1 is MNHEY, CDR2 SMNVEV, per germline (reference sequence). The V end was cut by 6 bases, the J end by 0 bases, with 11 bases between. This CDR3 is CASSHRVLNTEAFF. The CDR3 nucleotides read TGTGCCAGCAGCCACAGGGTGCTGAACACTGAAGCTTTCTTT.

A word on this clonotype: At one end, the junction sequence differs from germline, possibly due to a read error. The chain is built from TRBV12-3 or TRBV12-4 and TRBJ1-3; 7 nucleotides align to TRBD1. This CDR3 region has 15 residues. The chain's CDR3 is CASTRTGRSGNTKYF. CDR3 nucleotides: TGTGCCAGCACCAGGACAGGACGCTCTGGAAACACCAAATATTTT.

The CDR3 spells CSAPRPAVTGGNGYTF. In DNA, the CDR3 is TGCAGTGCTCCAAGACCAGCTGTGACAGGGGGAAATGGCTACACCTTC. V is TRBV20-1 and J is TRBJ1-2; the match to TRBD1 covers 9 bases. Germline lookup yields CDR1 DFQATT and CDR2 SNEGSKA (reference sequence). V lost 5 bases, J lost 6 bases, and 16 bases stayed unmatched. The CDR3 runs 16 residues.

J is TRBJ2-7 and V is TRBV30; possibly TRBD1 for D (5 bases). The V and J ends lost 1 base and 3 bases respectively, with 10 bases between them. CDR1 is GTSNPN, CDR2 SVGIG, per germline (reference sequence). The CDR3 consists of 13 residues. CDR3 in DNA: TGTGCCTGGAGTGCCCAAACAGGCTACGAGCAGTACTTC. This sequence encodes CAWSAQTGYEQYF.

Only a few counts were recorded for this clonotype. The chain employs TRBV6-2 or TRBV6-3 and TRBJ2-1, with 15 bases matching TRBD2. After removal of 2 bases from V and 4 bases from J, the junction contained 6 bases not matched to a gene. The CDR3 has 18 residues. Germline V gene lookup returns CDR1 MNHEY and CDR2 SVGEGT. The CDR3: CASSYAIGTSGRYNEQFF. CDR3 nucleotides: TGTGCCAGCAGTTACGCCATTGGGACTAGCGGGAGGTACAATGAGCAGTTCTTC.

This chain links TRBV2 with TRBJ2-1, with 9 bases matching TRBD1. Germline V lookup: CDR1 SNHLY, CDR2 FYNNEI. The ends lost 9 bases at V and 5 bases at J; junction bases unmatched: 5. The CDR3 covers 13 residues. The CDR3 DNA reads TGTGCCAGTAACCGGGACAGGGACAATGAGCAGTTCTTC. As protein: CASNRDRDNEQFF.